Below, one T cell receptor beta chain is given with its context. The data were taken from a study of control samples from healthy donors and cancer patients. TCRdb keeps only in-frame clones here, not all; method: immunoSEQ multiplex PCR. Found here are around 140,000 clones, around 94% of them singletons; the top ten hold about 12%. V gave up 3 bases and J gave up 4 bases; unmatched junction bases: 4. Germline CDR1 SGHNT, CDR2 YENEEA. The length of the CDR3 is 15 residues. V and J are TRBV11-3 and TRBJ2-1; the match to TRBD1 covers 9 bases. The source of this sequence is a man between 35 and 55 years old in good health. Sequencing was carried out using blood. CDR3 protein: CASSFQDRGYNEQFF. The CDR3 nucleotides read TGTGCCAGCAGCTTTCAAGACAGGGGGTACAATGAGCAGTTCTTC. Full variable domain (remainder filled in from reference TRBV11-3 and TRBJ2-1): EAGVVQSPRYKIIEKKQPVAFWCNPISGHNTLYWYLQNLGQGPELLIRYENEEAVDDSQLPKDRFSAERLKGVDSTLKIQPAELGDSAVYLCASSFQDRGYNEQFFGPGTRLTVL.